This T cell receptor (beta chain) was retrieved from a study of spatial heterogeneity in lung cancer. TCRdb redid the calling of the 5' RACE reads with MiXCR, one entry per CDR3 protein. This sample has about 92,000 distinct CDR3 sequences; around 12% occur once, and the top ten carry more than 40%. Trimming cost V 10 bases and J 6 bases; bases outside gene matches: 5. The germline gives CDR1 SEHNR, CDR2 FQNEAQ (reference sequence). This CDR3 contains 12 residues. The time point: sample taken at primary tumor resection. Unsorted tumor, nontumor lung tissue or cryopreserved PBMC supplied the whole RNA.

The V and J genes are TRBV7-9 and TRBJ2-4; 8 bases agree with TRBD1. The specimen was PBMCs, collected at surgery. The clonotype originates from a male donor with early-stage non-small cell lung cancer. CDR3 in amino acids: CATDRGPNIQYF. The CDR3 DNA follows: TGTGCCACCGACAGGGGACCAAACATTCAGTACTTC.